The 23 T cell receptor beta chains presented below share a single source sample, sequenced in a study of blood T cell repertoires in COVID-19. Method: immunoSEQ multiplex PCR; TCRdb's copy keeps in-frame clones and lacks some. The table records 90,000 or so clones, 87% of them present only once. The specimen was peripheral blood. These receptors were collected from a woman aged 60-75 years with COVID-19, enrolled during active disease.

The rearrangement uses TRBV6-6 and TRBJ2-7; TRBD2 agrees at 9 bases. Germline V gene lookup returns CDR1 MNHNY and CDR2 SVGAGI (reference sequence). The V gene end was trimmed by 5 bases and the J gene end by 0 bases; junction bases not matched to a gene: 8. The CDR3 spans 16 residues. The CDR3 nucleotides read TGTGCCAGCAGTCAGCAAGCGGGGGGCCTCTCCTACGAGCAGTACTTC. It translates to CASSQQAGGLSYEQYF.

This sequence joins TRBV19 and TRBJ2-3, with a possible D match to TRBD2 (6 bases). The germline CDR1 and CDR2 sequences are LNHDA and SQIVND (reference sequence). CDR3 size: 15 residues. Trimming left V 7 bases short and J 4 bases short, with 18 bases between. For the CDR3, the DNA is TGTGCCAGTACGCGGAGTAACGGGAGAGCAGATACGCAGTATTTT. Protein: CASTRSNGRADTQYF. The full variable domain, its missing parts supplied by reference TRBV19 and TRBJ2-3, is DGGITQSPKYLFRKEGQNVTLSCEQNLNHDAMYWYRQDPGQGLRLIYYSQIVNDFQKGDIAEGYSVSREKKESFPLTVTSAQKNPTAFYLCASTRSNGRADTQYFGPGTRLTVL.

This clone was counted only a few times. The chain joins TRBV10-3 to TRBJ1-6; D remains ambiguous. Trimming left V 3 bases short and J 7 bases short, with 7 bases between. The CDR3 covers 13 residues. Germline V gene data show CDR1 as ENHRY and CDR2 as SYGVKD. The CDR3 DNA is TGTGCCATCAGTGAACAAACCAATTCACCCCTCCACTTT. Protein product: CAISEQTNSPLHF.

V gene TRBV5-1 combines with J gene TRBJ1-4; D may be TRBD1 (5 bases). With 2 bases removed from V and 8 bases from J, the gap between germline ends came to 10 bases. This CDR3 is 13 amino acids long. Germline CDR1 and CDR2: SGHRS and YFSETQ. The CDR3 DNA sequence: TGCGCCAGCAGCTTCGGGGGTAGGGAAAAACTGTTTTTT. Translated, it gives CASSFGGREKLFF.

V gene TRBV5-1 combines with J gene TRBJ2-5, with 8 bases identical to TRBD2. The CDR3 consists of 14 residues. V lost 8 bases to trimming and J lost 1 base; unmatched junction nucleotides: 7. Germline V gene sequence: CDR1 SGHRS, CDR2 YFSETQ. The DNA of the CDR3 is TGCGCCAGTACGGTGGCGGGGGGCCAAGAGACCCAGTACTTC. Translation: CASTVAGGQETQYF.

This clone appeared a single time. V gene TRBV4-1 combines with J gene TRBJ2-4; a weak D match, TRBD2 (5 bases). The CDR3 totals 13 residues. Trimming removed 4 bases at V and 7 bases at J, with 11 bases between. The V gene's germline CDR1 is MGHRA and CDR2 YSYEKL. CDR3 protein: CASSRGRGNIQYF. For the CDR3, the DNA is TGCGCCAGCAGCCGAGGGCGTGGGAACATTCAGTACTTC.

CDR3 sequence reads: CASSPNILDGYTF. DNA of the CDR3: TGTGCCAGCAGTCCCAACATTTTGGATGGCTACACCTTC. The V gene is TRBV27, the J gene TRBJ1-2; D remains unclear. Germline CDR1 is MNHEY and CDR2 is SMNVEV (reference sequence). The CDR3 consists of 13 residues. V was pared by 5 bases and J by 6 bases, with 13 bases between.

This CDR3 is CASSFGTPNTEAFF. The CDR3 DNA is TGCGCCAGCAGCTTTGGGACACCGAACACTGAAGCTTTCTTT. The chain links TRBV5-1 to TRBJ1-1, with D perhaps TRBD1 (6 bases). The CDR3 consists of 14 residues. V was trimmed by 2 bases and J by 1 base, leaving 9 bases between them. Per the germline V gene, CDR1 is SGHRS and CDR2 is YFSETQ.

This clone was observed once. This chain joins TRBV9 and TRBJ1-1; D gene unclear. This CDR3 has 13 amino acids. Germline V gives CDR1 SGDLS, CDR2 YYNGEE. V lost 0 bases to trimming and J lost 1 base, with 4 bases between them. The CDR3 DNA is TGTGCCAGCAGCGTAGACGGGAACACTGAAGCTTTCTTT. Encoded protein: CASSVDGNTEAFF.

V and J are TRBV6-5 and TRBJ2-7; the match to TRBD1 covers 7 bases. This CDR3 region has 13 residues. V lost 6 bases and J lost 5; bases outside the gene matches: 7. Germline V CDR1 and CDR2: MNHEY, SVGAGI. The CDR3 protein is CASSRRQGHEQYF. In DNA, the CDR3 is TGTGCCAGCAGCCGTAGACAGGGCCACGAGCAGTACTTC.

The J gene is TRBJ2-5, the V gene TRBV2, with 7 nucleotides matching TRBD2. The CDR3 is 13 residues long. V was clipped by 7 bases and J by 1 base; unmatched bases: 3. Germline values: CDR1 SNHLY, CDR2 FYNNEI. This CDR3 reads CASTGGGQETQYF. In nucleotides, the CDR3 is TGTGCCAGCACGGGCGGGGGCCAAGAGACCCAGTACTTC.

This clone was detected only a few times. The rearrangement joins TRBV9 to TRBJ2-7, with 7 bases identical to TRBD2. Looked up from germline, CDR1 is SGDLS and CDR2 is YYNGEE. Trimming at V came to 5 bases and at J to 3 bases, leaving 2 bases not matched to a gene. The CDR3 consists of 12 residues. The DNA of the CDR3 is TGTGCCAGCAGTTCGGGGGGCTACGAGCAGTACTTC. It codes for CASSSGGYEQYF. The full variable domain, with the rest looked up from reference TRBV9 and TRBJ2-7, is DSGVTQTPKHLITATGQRVTLRCSPRSGDLSVYWYQQSLDQGLQFLIQYYNGEERAKGNILERFSAQQFPDLHSELNLSSLELGDSALYFCASSSGGYEQYFGPGTRLTVT.

This clone showed up just once. Germline and junction disagree at one end, which may indicate a read error. The CDR3 loop is CAGSLSSQGYEQYF. The DNA of the CDR3 is TGTGCCGGCAGCCTAAGTAGCCAGGGCTACGAGCAGTACTTC. The chain couples TRBV7-6 to TRBJ2-7, with a weak D call TRBD1 (5 bases). This CDR3 region has 14 residues. Germline CDR1 SGHVS, CDR2 FNYEAQ.

The chain has TRBV6-2 or TRBV6-3 and TRBJ1-5; D remains unclear. The V and J ends lost 2 bases and 6 bases respectively, with 5 bases between them. The length of the CDR3 is 12 residues. Germline V lookup: CDR1 MNHEY, CDR2 SVGEGT. The CDR3 DNA reads as TGTGCCAGCAGTTACGAGCGTCAGCCCCAGCATTTT. Translation gives CASSYERQPQHF.

V gene TRBV28 combines with J gene TRBJ1-1, with 7 positions matching TRBD1. CDR1 is MDHEN, CDR2 SYDVKM, per germline. Trimming at V came to 5 bases and at J to 5 bases, leaving 8 bases not matched to a gene. This CDR3 spans 14 amino acids. CDR3 loop: CASSEPGGATEAFF. The CDR3 DNA reads as TGTGCCAGCAGTGAGCCAGGGGGAGCGACTGAAGCTTTCTTT.

The chain recombines TRBV19 with TRBJ2-3; tentative D call: TRBD2 (5 bases). Trimming removed 6 bases from V and 6 bases from J, with 7 bases in between. CDR1 and CDR2 from the germline V gene are LNHDA and SQIVND (reference sequence). The CDR3 is 11 residues long. CDR3 region: CASRSGDTQYF. CDR3 coding DNA: TGTGCCAGTAGATCGGGGGATACGCAGTATTTT.

This rearrangement joins TRBV2 to TRBJ2-2; 9 nucleotides match TRBD1. The junction had 0 bases not matched to a gene; V was cut back by 4 bases and J by 0 bases. The CDR3 consists of 15 residues. Germline CDR1 and CDR2: SNHLY and FYNNEI. The CDR3 is CASSGQGANTGELFF. The CDR3 bases are TGTGCCAGCAGTGGACAGGGGGCGAACACCGGGGAGCTGTTTTTT.

CDR3 coding DNA: TGTGCCAGCAGCTCTCAGGGCGGGACAGCTAATGAAAAACTGTTTTTT. Encoded protein: CASSSQGGTANEKLFF. The chain couples TRBV7-9 to TRBJ1-4, with TRBD1 matching over 7 bases. This CDR3 has 16 residues. Germline loops: CDR1 SEHNR, CDR2 FQNEAQ (reference sequence). Trimming at V came to 4 bases and at J to 3 bases, leaving 8 bases not matched to a gene.

This chain uses TRBV9 with TRBJ1-2; a weak D match, TRBD1 (6 bases). The germline V gene encodes CDR1 SGDLS and CDR2 YYNGEE. The germline V and J ends were trimmed by 3 bases and 1 base, with 13 bases remaining between them. The CDR3 covers 15 residues. The CDR3 here is CASSANPRGNYGYTF. The CDR3 DNA is TGTGCCAGCAGCGCTAACCCCAGGGGTAACTATGGCTACACCTTC.

The chain employs TRBV30 and TRBJ2-5; unclear D gene. This CDR3 region has 11 residues. Trimming took 3 bases from V and 0 from J, leaving 2 bases between them. Germline V gene lookup returns CDR1 GTSNPN and CDR2 SVGIG (reference sequence). The CDR3 DNA sequence: TGTGCCTGGAGCTACCAAGAGACCCAGTACTTC. Translation gives CAWSYQETQYF.

This rearrangement joins TRBV3-1 (or the pseudogene TRBV3-2) to TRBJ2-3; perhaps TRBD1 as D (6 bases). The V gene lost 1 base and the J gene lost 0 bases, with 23 bases spanning the gap. The CDR3 extends over 20 amino acids. The germline gives CDR1 LGHDT, CDR2 YNNKEL (reference sequence). As DNA, the CDR3 is TGTGCCAGCAGCCAAGTTCGGCAGGGGATCAGCGGAGTTAGCACAGATACGCAGTATTTT. This gives the protein CASSQVRQGISGVSTDTQYF.

The CDR3 here is CASSLGTASKLFF. CDR3 sequence (DNA): TGTGCCAGCAGCTTAGGGACAGCGTCAAAACTGTTTTTT. The chain carries TRBV7-2 and TRBJ1-4; D possibly corresponds to TRBD1 (6 bases). This CDR3 comprises 13 residues. V gave up 1 base and J gave up 10 bases, with 10 bases separating them. CDR1 and CDR2 (germline): SGHTA, FQGNSA. Drawing the rest from reference TRBV7-2 and TRBJ1-4, the complete variable domain is GAGVSQSPSNKVTEKGKDVELRCDPISGHTALYWYRQSLGQGLEFLIYFQGNSAPDKSGLPSDRFSAERTGGSVSTLTIQRTQQEDSAVYLCASSLGTASKLFFGSGTQLSVL.

This clone was observed a handful of times. The chain uses TRBV12-3 or TRBV12-4 and TRBJ1-2, with TRBD1 as a possible D gene (6 bases). The CDR3 has 12 residues. V was clipped by 5 bases and J by 8 bases, with 12 bases between them. The CDR3 loop reads CASSQGNRGYTF. CDR3 DNA: TGTGCCAGCAGTCAGGGGAATAGAGGCTACACCTTC.